This TCR beta chain was sequenced for a study of human T cells and chemical hapten exposure. Study-level background: Diphenylcyclopropenone, dosed weekly to the scalp, was given to patients throughout the roughly 25-week study. It was small differences in pooled library volume that mainly caused per-sample TCR yields to vary.

Time point in this sample: pre-sensitization, week 0. Treatment given: therapeutic diphenylcyclopropenone sensitization with weekly scalp DPC. Only after blood had been drawn was each patch test applied. Unique molecular identifiers were attached to individual cDNA molecules within the library. TCRdb fed the RACE reads into MiXCR, producing one record per CDR3 protein. This table holds around 300,000 distinct CDR3 sequences, 5.5% found once. This clonotype was detected ten times or more. CDR1 MDHEN and CDR2 SYDVKM come from the germline V gene. The CDR3 runs to 14 residues. V was clipped by 11 bases and J by 0 bases, with 13 bases between them.

The receptor was isolated from a woman aged 18-30 years with alopecia areata. Some clones in this sample may be carry-over from other donors' samples. Here the sequenced sample was whole blood, taken in connection with sensitization to the hapten diphenylcyclopropenone (DPC). The V call is TRBV28, the J call TRBJ2-2; the D gene is possibly TRBD1 (5 bases). CDR3 protein: CALLGPANTGELFF. The CDR3 DNA is TGTGCCCTGTTGGGGCCAGCGAACACCGGGGAGCTGTTTTTT.